These T cell receptor beta chains were read from a single sample in a study of cytomegalovirus exposure and HLA in healthy donors. The assay was immunoSEQ multiplex PCR, and TCRdb's table has in-frame clones only and misses some. Among about 120,000 clones listed, about 62% were seen once. Source material: PBMCs. Source of these receptors: a woman between 40 and 50 years old in good health and CMV-seropositive. CDR3s include the opening cysteine and the closing phenylalanine or tryptophan. A D gene is named only where the DNA matches it firmly. Clone size is not always given. Where it is, it says once, few, many or a class for expanded clones.

TRBJ1-4 TRBV7-7 . . TGTGCTAGCAGCTCAGGGTTCGGCGAAAAACTGTTTTTT CASSSGFGEKLFF
TRBJ1-2 TRBV28 . . TGTGCCAGCAGTTTAACGAAGGGAGGCGGCTACACCTTC CASSLTKGGGYTF
TRBJ2-3 TRBV29-1 once . TGCAGCGTTGAAGGGTCTGGCCAATCGCTTAGCACAGATACGCAGTATTTT CSVEGSGQSLSTDTQYF
TRBJ1-1 TRBV6-1 . . TGTGCCAGCAGTGTTCGGTTTCTGAACACTGAAGCTTTCTTT CASSVRFLNTEAFF
TRBJ2-7 TRBV7-6 . . TGTGCCAGCAGCCTAGCGCCCACCGGGGTCGAGCAGTACTTC CASSLAPTGVEQYF
TRBJ2-1 TRBV7-9 . TRBD2 TGTGCCAGCAGCTTACACTTTGGGGGGATAGCGGGGTACAATGAGCAGTTCTTC CASSLHFGGIAGYNEQFF
TRBJ2-2 TRBV7-8 few TRBD2 TGTGCCAGCAGAATAACTAGCGGGGGGGTGAGGAGCACCGGGGAGCTGTTTTTT CASRITSGGVRSTGELFF
TRBJ1-2 TRBV19 . . TGTGCCAGTAGTAGTTATTTTGGCTACACCTTC CASSSYFGYTF
TRBJ1-1 TRBV2 . TRBD1 TGTGCCAGCAGTGGACAGGGGGTTGTCACTGAAGCTTTCTTT CASSGQGVVTEAFF
TRBJ2-6 TRBV4-2 . TRBD2 TGTGCCAGCAGCCAAGTGCGTGCGGGGGGGCCAGGGGCCAACGTCCTGACTTTC CASSQVRAGGPGANVLTF
TRBJ2-1 TRBV4-1 few TRBD2 TGCGCCAGCAGGTCTCTTCTCGGGACTAGCGGAAACAATGAGCAGTTCTTC CASRSLLGTSGNNEQFF
TRBJ2-5 TRBV12-5 . TRBD2 TGTGCTAGTGGCAAGACTAGCGGGGCCGGGCAAGAGACCCAGTACTTC CASGKTSGAGQETQYF
TRBJ1-1 TRBV7-9 . TRBD1 TGTGCCAGCAGCCCCCGGAGGACAGGGAAGGCTTTCTTT CASSPRRTGKAFF
TRBJ2-5 TRBV11-3 . TRBD2 TGTGCCAGCAGCTTTGGCGGGGGACTACAAGAGACCCAGTACTTC CASSFGGGLQETQYF
TRBJ2-7 TRBV29-1 . . TGCAGCGCCGCGACTAGGAACTACGAGCAGTACTTC CSAATRNYEQYF
TRBJ2-1 TRBV6-5 . TRBD2 TGTGCCAGCAGTTACTCGAGTCTGGGGGGGAATGAGCAGTTCTTC CASSYSSLGGNEQFF